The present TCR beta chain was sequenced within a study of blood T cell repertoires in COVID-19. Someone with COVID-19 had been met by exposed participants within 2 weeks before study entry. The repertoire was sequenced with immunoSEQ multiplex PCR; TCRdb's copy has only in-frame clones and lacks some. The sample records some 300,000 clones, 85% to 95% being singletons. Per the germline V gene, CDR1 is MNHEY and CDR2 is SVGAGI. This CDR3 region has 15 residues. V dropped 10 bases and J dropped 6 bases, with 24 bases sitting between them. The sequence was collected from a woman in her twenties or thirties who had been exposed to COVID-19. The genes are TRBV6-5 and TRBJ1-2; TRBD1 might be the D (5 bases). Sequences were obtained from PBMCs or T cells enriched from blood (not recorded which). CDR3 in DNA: TGTGCCACTCGGGGGTCCTTCAAGAAAGAAGATGGCTACACCTTC. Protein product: CATRGSFKKEDGYTF.